These T cell receptor beta chains were read from a single sample in a study of blood T cell repertoires in COVID-19. The protocol was immunoSEQ multiplex PCR, while the TCRdb copy is restricted to in-frame clones and leaves out a portion. The sample has under 150,000 clones, more than 75% seen once. Sequenced: peripheral blood. These receptors all come from a woman aged 50 to 60 with acute or convalescent COVID-19. The CDR3 runs from the conserved cysteine through the conserved F or W. Fields, in order: D gene, V gene, J gene, clone size, CDR3 protein, CDR3 DNA. D genes are given only for firm matches. The listing skips clone size in some rows; elsewhere it reads once, few, many or a size class.

D: .
V: TRBV5-1
J: TRBJ1-4
size: .
CDR3: CASRDTINEKLFF
DNA: TGCGCCAGCAGGGACACCATTAATGAAAAACTGTTTTTT

D: .
V: TRBV6-5
J: TRBJ1-5
size: .
CDR3: CASKSGEGGNQPQHF
DNA: TGTGCCAGCAAGTCTGGAGAGGGCGGCAATCAGCCCCAGCATTTT

D: TRBD1
V: TRBV9
J: TRBJ1-6
size: few
CDR3: CASSAQDRDRNSPLHF
DNA: TGTGCCAGCAGCGCCCAAGACCGGGACAGGAATTCACCCCTCCACTTT

D: TRBD2
V: TRBV6-5
J: TRBJ2-5
size: once
CDR3: CASGLAGALQETQYF
DNA: TGTGCCAGCGGACTAGCGGGGGCCCTACAAGAGACCCAGTACTTC

D: TRBD1
V: TRBV5-1
J: TRBJ2-6
size: .
CDR3: CASSLVSGTGLSGANVLTF
DNA: TGCGCCAGCAGCTTGGTATCAGGGACAGGCCTCTCTGGGGCCAACGTCCTGACTTTC

D: .
V: TRBV5-1
J: TRBJ1-4
size: .
CDR3: CASSLAGATNEKLFF
DNA: TGCGCCAGCAGCTTGGCGGGAGCAACTAATGAAAAACTGTTTTTT

D: .
V: TRBV23-1
J: TRBJ1-1
size: once
CDR3: CASSHPGYEAFF
DNA: TGCGCCAGCAGTCACCCAGGGTACGAAGCTTTCTTT

D: .
V: TRBV4-3
J: TRBJ2-1
size: few
CDR3: CASSQVPNNEQFF
DNA: TGCGCCAGCAGCCAAGTTCCAAACAATGAGCAGTTCTTC

D: .
V: TRBV7-2
J: TRBJ1-3
size: .
CDR3: CASSLWTTGNTIYF
DNA: TGTGCCAGCAGCTTGTGGACAACTGGAAACACCATATATTTT

D: .
V: TRBV10-3
J: TRBJ1-5
size: .
CDR3: CAISVLVNQPQHF
DNA: TGTGCCATCAGTGTTTTAGTGAATCAGCCCCAGCATTTT

D: .
V: TRBV4-1
J: TRBJ1-2
size: .
CDR3: CASSQDGGQGYGYTF
DNA: TGCGCCAGCAGCCAAGATGGGGGACAAGGCTATGGCTACACCTTC

D: .
V: TRBV5-1
J: TRBJ1-5
size: .
CDR3: CASSWENQPQHF
DNA: TGCGCCAGCAGCTGGGAGAATCAGCCCCAGCATTTT

D: .
V: TRBV7-8
J: TRBJ1-5
size: few
CDR3: CASSLGGFPNQPQHF
DNA: TGTGCCAGCAGCTTAGGAGGGTTCCCCAATCAGCCCCAGCATTTT

D: TRBD2
V: TRBV7-8
J: TRBJ2-2
size: .
CDR3: CASSPRPGLAGGTTGELFF
DNA: TGTGCCAGCAGCCCAAGACCGGGACTAGCGGGGGGAACGACCGGGGAGCTGTTTTTT

D: .
V: TRBV2
J: TRBJ1-1
size: once
CDR3: CASRRERMNTEAFF
DNA: TGTGCCAGCAGGAGGGAACGTATGAACACTGAAGCTTTCTTT

D: TRBD1
V: TRBV6-6
J: TRBJ1-2
size: once
CDR3: CASSYQGVRYGYTF
DNA: TGTGCCAGCAGTTACCAGGGGGTTCGCTATGGCTACACCTTC

D: TRBD2
V: TRBV3-1/TRBV3-2
J: TRBJ2-4
size: .
CDR3: CASSQDFSGIGHF
DNA: TGTGCCAGCAGCCAAGACTTTAGCGGGATCGGACACTTC